These 20 T cell receptor beta chains came from one sample sequenced in a study of response to subunit inactivated influenza vaccine. TCRdb reprocessed the RT-PCR reads via MiXCR and lists one record per CDR3 protein. The sample lists some 600,000 distinct CDR3 sequences, less than 15% seen once, with approximately 7.6% in the top ten. The source was PBMCs from blood, collected 14 to 15 days before vaccination. Receptors were obtained from a man aged 50 to 60 who received an inactivated influenza vaccine.

This rearrangement joins TRBV5-1 to TRBJ2-2; no firm D call. Deletions cut 1 base from V and 2 bases from J, with 12 bases between. Germline V gene lookup returns CDR1 SGHRS and CDR2 YFSETQ. This CDR3 contains 16 residues. As DNA, the CDR3 is TGCGCCAGCAGCTTGACAAGCCTAGGAAACACCGGGGAGCTGTTTTTT. The encoded protein is CASSLTSLGNTGELFF.

The genes are TRBV6-1 and TRBJ2-2, with D possibly matching TRBD2 (5 bases). CDR1 and CDR2 (germline): MNHNS, SASEGT. The length of the CDR3 is 16 residues. Trimming took 6 bases from V and 0 from J, leaving 14 bases between them. CDR3: CASRPQRRTNTGELFF. Written as DNA, the CDR3 is TGTGCCAGCAGACCCCAGCGGAGAACGAACACCGGGGAGCTGTTTTTT.

The rearrangement uses TRBV5-1 and TRBJ1-6, with 7 bases aligning to TRBD1. After removal of 4 bases from V and 7 bases from J, the junction contained 8 bases not matched to a gene. The CDR3 is made up of 15 amino acids. Germline V gene sequence: CDR1 SGHRS, CDR2 YFSETQ. CDR3 residues: CASSPGQTLNSPLHF. CDR3 bases: TGCGCCAGCAGCCCGGGACAGACATTAAATTCACCCCTCCACTTT.

In DNA, the CDR3 is TGTGCCAGCAGTTTGTCTAGCGTAACCGGGGAGCTGTTTTTT. Translating gives CASSLSSVTGELFF. The V call is TRBV28, the J call TRBJ2-2; D might be TRBD2 (6 bases). Deletions cut 3 bases from V and 5 bases from J, with 10 bases between. This CDR3 region has 14 residues. The germline V gene encodes CDR1 MDHEN and CDR2 SYDVKM.

This clonotype has ten or more counts. The genes are TRBV20-1 and TRBJ2-2, with 8 bases matching TRBD2. The CDR3 sequence is 16 residues long. Per germline, CDR1 DFQATT and CDR2 SNEGSKA (reference sequence). Trimming cost V 3 bases and J 0 bases; bases outside gene matches: 6. The CDR3 region has the DNA TGCAGTGCTAGCTGGCTAGCGGGCACGAACACCGGGGAGCTGTTTTTT. This sequence encodes CSASWLAGTNTGELFF.

The chain carries TRBV4-2 and TRBJ2-1, with 8 bases matching TRBD2. This CDR3 region has 16 residues. The V and J ends lost 1 base and 8 bases, in that order; junction bases with no gene match: 10. Germline CDR1 is LGHNA and CDR2 is YNFKEQ. CDR3 bases: TGTGCCAGCAGCCAAGCGAATAGCGGGGCGGTCGATGAGCAGTTCTTC. It encodes CASSQANSGAVDEQFF.

This clonotype came up many times. The V and J genes are TRBV7-8 and TRBJ1-2, with 9 positions matching TRBD1. Germline trimming cut 3 bases from V and 5 bases from J; bases unmatched to any gene: 7. Per germline, CDR1 SGHVS and CDR2 FQNEAQ. There are 15 residues in the CDR3. In DNA form, the CDR3 reads TGTGCCAGCAGCTTGTCCGGACAGGGGCCTTATGGCTACACCTTC. Protein: CASSLSGQGPYGYTF.

In its sample, this clonotype was seen a few times. The V call is TRBV6-2 or TRBV6-3, the J call TRBJ2-3, with 9 bases aligning to TRBD2. The germline gives CDR1 MNHEY, CDR2 SVGEGT. CDR3 length: 15 amino acids. The ends lost 4 bases at V and 1 base at J; junction bases unmatched: 3. Here the CDR3 DNA reads TGTGCCAGCAGTTCTCCTAGCGGGGGCACAGATACGCAGTATTTT. Residues: CASSSPSGGTDTQYF.

This clonotype was counted only a few times. V gene TRBV24-1 combines with J gene TRBJ2-3; D gene uncertain. V was cut by 0 bases and J by 1 base, with 7 bases left in between. Per the germline V gene, CDR1 is KGHDR and CDR2 is SFDVKD. The CDR3 contains 15 residues. The CDR3 DNA reads TGTGCCACCAGTGATTTGCGTAAGGGCACAGATACGCAGTATTTT. Its protein product is CATSDLRKGTDTQYF.

This clonotype has a count of ten or more. The chain carries TRBV5-6 and TRBJ2-7, with D perhaps TRBD1 (6 bases). The CDR3 contains 11 residues. Per germline, CDR1 SGHDT and CDR2 YYEEEE. Trimming pared 7 bases from V and 3 bases from J, leaving 8 bases between. The CDR3 is CASGQFYEQYF. Written as DNA, the CDR3 is TGTGCCAGCGGACAGTTCTACGAGCAGTACTTC.

The chain links TRBV4-3 to TRBJ2-1, with 14 bases fitting TRBD2. The CDR3 consists of 18 residues. V was pared by 0 bases and J by 7 bases, with 8 bases of the junction left unmatched. Per the germline V gene, CDR1 is LGHNA and CDR2 is YSLEER. CDR3 region: CASSQDMTSGRDRNEQFF. In DNA form, the CDR3 reads TGCGCCAGCAGCCAAGATATGACTAGCGGGAGGGACCGGAATGAGCAGTTCTTC.

This clonotype was observed a handful of times. The V gene is TRBV28, the J gene TRBJ2-7, with TRBD2 as a possible D gene (6 bases). Germline values: CDR1 MDHEN, CDR2 SYDVKM. Trimming cost V 5 bases and J 3 bases, with 17 bases left between them. The CDR3 length is 15 residues. The chain's CDR3 is CASSTETRILYEQYF. The DNA of the CDR3 is TGTGCCAGCAGTACAGAGACTAGGATTCTCTACGAGCAGTACTTC.

The chain has TRBV7-9 and TRBJ1-1; D is undetermined. Germline CDR1 SEHNR, CDR2 FQNEAQ (reference sequence). V lost 0 bases and J lost 3, with 5 bases in between. This CDR3 spans 13 amino acids. The CDR3 nucleotides are TGTGCCAGCAGCTTAGCTTTTTACACTGAAGCTTTCTTT. Its translation: CASSLAFYTEAFF.

This clonotype showed up just a few times. The gene calls are TRBV4-1 and TRBJ2-1; D is unclear. Germline CDR1 reads MGHRA; CDR2 reads YSYEKL. V gave up 4 bases and J gave up 0 bases, with 19 bases separating them. This CDR3 comprises 18 residues. This CDR3 is CASSPSIGYPSSYNEQFF. In nucleotides, the CDR3 is TGCGCCAGCAGCCCAAGTATCGGCTATCCCAGCTCCTACAATGAGCAGTTCTTC.

In its sample, this clonotype was seen a few times. CDR3 amino acids: CASSGTQGGNEQFF. In DNA, the CDR3 is TGTGCCAGCTCAGGCACCCAGGGAGGCAATGAGCAGTTCTTC. The chain couples TRBV18 to TRBJ2-1, with D maybe TRBD2 (6 bases). V was pared by 5 bases and J by 6 bases, with 14 bases between. The germline V gene encodes CDR1 KGHSH and CDR2 LQKENI. The CDR3 is 14 residues long.

This clonotype appeared many times. The chain recombines TRBV24-1 with TRBJ2-3; 8 bases are shared with TRBD1. Per the germline V gene, CDR1 is KGHDR and CDR2 is SFDVKD. The CDR3 contains 14 residues. The V gene end was trimmed by 9 bases and the J gene end by 6 bases; junction bases not matched to a gene: 10. CDR3 amino acids: CATGRTGLADTQYF. The CDR3 region has the DNA TGTGCCACCGGGAGGACAGGGTTGGCCGATACGCAGTATTTT.

This clonotype appeared a few times. V gene TRBV5-1 combines with J gene TRBJ2-3; D uncertain. V lost 6 bases and J 2 bases, leaving 13 bases between the germline ends. The germline gives CDR1 SGHRS, CDR2 YFSETQ. CDR3 length equals 14 residues. CDR3 amino acids: CASKLVRHTDTQYF. CDR3 DNA sequence: TGCGCCAGCAAGCTTGTTCGACACACAGATACGCAGTATTTT. The variable domain in full, completed from reference TRBV5-1 and TRBJ2-3, reads KAGVTQTPRYLIKTRGQQVTLSCSPISGHRSVSWYQQTPGQGLQFLFEYFSETQRNKGNFPGRFSGRQFSNSRSEMNVSTLELGDSALYLCASKLVRHTDTQYFGPGTRLTVL.

This clonotype was detected only a few times. The gene calls are TRBV29-1 and TRBJ2-1; TRBD2 might be the D (6 bases). The V end lost 1 base, the J end lost 9 bases, and 13 bases lay between the germline ends. This CDR3 comprises 13 residues. Germline values: CDR1 SQVTM, CDR2 ANQGSEA. The CDR3 sequence: CSVEVRDSGEQFF. CDR3 nucleotides: TGCAGCGTTGAAGTTCGGGACTCCGGTGAGCAGTTCTTC.

The rearrangement joins TRBV7-9 to TRBJ1-1, with D hard to call. The CDR3 is 14 residues long. Germline CDR1 reads SEHNR; CDR2 reads FQNEAQ (reference sequence). With 1 base removed from V and 4 bases from J, the gap between germline ends came to 10 bases. CDR3 loop: CASSLGVFGTEAFF. The CDR3 bases are TGTGCCAGCAGCTTAGGGGTGTTTGGCACTGAAGCTTTCTTT.

This clonotype was counted ten times or more. The gene calls are TRBV20-1 and TRBJ2-1, with D possibly TRBD2 on 6 matching bases. Germline assignment: CDR1 DFQATT and CDR2 SNEGSKA (reference sequence). V was shortened by 6 bases and J by 6 bases, with 15 bases between the two germline ends. This CDR3 contains 13 residues. DNA for the CDR3: TGCAGTGCACCTGAACGGACTACCAATGAGCAGTTCTTC. Translation gives CSAPERTTNEQFF.